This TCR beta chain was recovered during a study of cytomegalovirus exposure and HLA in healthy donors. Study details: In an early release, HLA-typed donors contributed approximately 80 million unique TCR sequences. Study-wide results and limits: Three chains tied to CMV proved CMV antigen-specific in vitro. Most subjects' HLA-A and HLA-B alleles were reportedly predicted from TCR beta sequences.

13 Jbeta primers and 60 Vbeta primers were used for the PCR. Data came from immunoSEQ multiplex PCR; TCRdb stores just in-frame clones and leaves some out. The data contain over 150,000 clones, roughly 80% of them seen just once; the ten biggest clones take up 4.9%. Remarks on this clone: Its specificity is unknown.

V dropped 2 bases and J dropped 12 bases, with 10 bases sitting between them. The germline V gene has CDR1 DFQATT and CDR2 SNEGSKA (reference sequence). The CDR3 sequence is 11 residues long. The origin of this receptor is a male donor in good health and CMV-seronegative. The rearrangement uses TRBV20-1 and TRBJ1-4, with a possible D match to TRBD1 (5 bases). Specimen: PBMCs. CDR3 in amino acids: CSARTGTQLFF. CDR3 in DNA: TGCAGTGCTAGAACTGGGACTCAACTGTTTTTT.